Described below is a single T cell receptor (beta chain) sequence and its context. The data were obtained in a study of shared clonotypes between healthy human individuals. The data were produced by immunoSEQ multiplex PCR, yet TCRdb's version contains in-frame clones alone and is incomplete. The sample has 2 million to 2.5 million clones, just under 95% seen once. The TCR was taken from a man between 18 and 35 years old in good health. Some clones in this sample may be carry-over from other donors' samples. Sequenced sample: naive CD4+ T cells from PBMCs. The subset denotes: CD45RA+ positively selected.

The CDR3 is CASSLTGKGTEAFF. CDR3 bases: TGTGCCAGCAGCTTAACGGGGAAGGGCACTGAAGCTTTCTTT. The chain has TRBV11-1 and TRBJ1-1, with no clear D. The CDR3 runs to 14 residues. Germline V lookup: CDR1 SGHAT, CDR2 FQDESV (reference sequence). Trimming took off 2 bases at V and 4 bases at J, with 11 bases between the two ends.